This passage covers 9 T cell receptor beta chains from one sample sequenced in a study of long-term antiretroviral therapy in people with HIV. It was version v3.0 of the immunoSEQ assay that was run at survey level. Libraries were prepared by immunoSEQ multiplex PCR; TCRdb keeps only in-frame clonotypes and omits some of them. The sample contains 25,000 to 40,000 clones, roughly 96% of which appear only once. The starting material was unsorted PBMCs, obtained 6.6 years after starting antiretroviral therapy. The origin of the receptors is a man aged 25-45 years with HIV.

The chain is built from TRBV7-9 and TRBJ1-1, with D unclear. Trimming removed 5 bases at V and 2 bases at J, with 12 bases between. This CDR3 spans 14 amino acids. Per the germline V gene, CDR1 is SEHNR and CDR2 is FQNEAQ (reference sequence). CDR3 bases: TGTGCCAGCAGCCGACCCCTGGCCAACACTGAAGCTTTCTTT. Residues: CASSRPLANTEAFF. The variable domain in full, completed from reference TRBV7-9 and TRBJ1-1, reads DTGVSQNPRHKITKRGQNVTFRCDPISEHNRLYWYRQTLGQGPEFLTYFQNEAQLEKSRLLSDRFSAERPKGSFSTLEIQRTEQGDSAMYLCASSRPLANTEAFFGQGTRLTVV.

The rearrangement joins TRBV7-6 to TRBJ2-3, with TRBD1 identical over 8 bases. This CDR3 spans 18 amino acids. The V and J ends lost 2 bases and 0 bases, in that order; junction bases with no gene match: 10. The germline gives CDR1 SGHVS, CDR2 FNYEAQ. The CDR3 sequence: CASSLWDRLGSSTDTQYF. In nucleotides, the CDR3 is TGTGCCAGCAGCTTATGGGACAGGTTGGGATCTAGCACAGATACGCAGTATTTT.

This rearrangement joins TRBV6-5 to TRBJ1-1; D call uncertain. This CDR3 comprises 16 residues. CDR1 MNHEY and CDR2 SVGAGI come from the germline V gene. With 0 bases removed from V and 2 bases from J, the gap between germline ends came to 13 bases. In DNA form, the CDR3 reads TGTGCCAGCAGTTACTCGATGGAGACGGGCAACACTGAAGCTTTCTTT. This sequence encodes CASSYSMETGNTEAFF.

The chain employs TRBV15 and TRBJ1-5; D is undetermined. V was trimmed by 3 bases and J by 7 bases, leaving 16 bases between them. The CDR3 is made up of 15 amino acids. Germline V CDR1 and CDR2: LNHNV, YYDKDF (reference sequence). The CDR3 reads CATSRGYTSGQPQHF. Here the CDR3 DNA reads TGTGCCACCAGCAGGGGGTACACGTCGGGCCAGCCCCAGCATTTT.

This rearrangement joins TRBV18 to TRBJ1-1, with 8 bases lining up with TRBD1. Looked up from germline, CDR1 is KGHSH and CDR2 is LQKENI. The CDR3 is made up of 14 amino acids. J was trimmed by 4 bases and V by 6 bases; bases with no gene match: 7. As DNA, the CDR3 is TGTGCCAGCTCTCCGGACAGGGATAGCACTGAAGCTTTCTTT. Its protein is CASSPDRDSTEAFF.

The chain uses TRBV6-5 and TRBJ2-6; D gene uncertain. Trimming pared 3 bases from V and 0 bases from J, leaving 6 bases between. The germline gives CDR1 MNHEY, CDR2 SVGAGI. This CDR3 is built from 15 residues. The CDR3 loop reads CASSYRSSGANVLTF. CDR3 bases: TGTGCCAGCAGTTATCGAAGCTCTGGGGCCAACGTCCTGACTTTC.

The chain links TRBV4-3 to TRBJ2-1, with D maybe TRBD2 (6 bases). The V gene lost 1 base and the J gene lost 9 bases, with 13 bases spanning the gap. Germline V gives CDR1 LGHNA, CDR2 YSLEER. This CDR3 region has 14 residues. CDR3 protein: CASSQALDGGEQFF. The CDR3 DNA is TGCGCCAGCAGCCAAGCACTAGACGGGGGTGAGCAGTTCTTC.

The V and J genes are TRBV10-3 and TRBJ2-1, with D perhaps TRBD2 (5 bases). Germline lookup yields CDR1 ENHRY and CDR2 SYGVKD. Trimming cost V 0 bases and J 6 bases, with 9 bases left between them. CDR3 size: 14 residues. CDR3 nucleotides: TGTGCCATCAGTGAGTCGATTGAGGGCAATGAGCAGTTCTTC. Translation gives CAISESIEGNEQFF.

The gene calls are TRBV10-3 and TRBJ1-5, with D uncertain. CDR3 size: 15 residues. Per germline, CDR1 ENHRY and CDR2 SYGVKD. Trimming took off 5 bases at V and 7 bases at J, with 18 bases between the two ends. The CDR3 protein is CAISNGPGGEQPQHF. CDR3 nucleotides: TGTGCCATCAGTAATGGCCCGGGCGGGGAGCAGCCCCAGCATTTT.